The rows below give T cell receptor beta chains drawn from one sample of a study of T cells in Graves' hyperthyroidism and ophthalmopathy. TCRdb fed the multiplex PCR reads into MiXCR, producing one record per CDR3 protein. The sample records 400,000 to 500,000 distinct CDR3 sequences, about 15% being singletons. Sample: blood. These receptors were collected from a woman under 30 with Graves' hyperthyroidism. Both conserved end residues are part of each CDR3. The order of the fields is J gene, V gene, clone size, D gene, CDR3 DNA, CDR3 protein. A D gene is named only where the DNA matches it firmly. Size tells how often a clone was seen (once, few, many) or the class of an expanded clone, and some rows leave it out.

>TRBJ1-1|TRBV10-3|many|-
TGTGCCATCAGTGGCAGGGGTTTTAGCACTGAAGCTTTCTTT
CAISGRGFSTEAFF
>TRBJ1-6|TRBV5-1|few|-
TGCGCCAGCAGCTTGGGAATGGGGGGGGAATCACCCCTCCACTTT
CASSLGMGGESPLHF
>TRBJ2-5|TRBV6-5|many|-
TGTGCCAGCAGTTTACTCGGGACTGAAGAGACCCAGTACTTC
CASSLLGTEETQYF
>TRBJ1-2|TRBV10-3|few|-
TGTGCCATCAGTGCGGGCTATAACTATGGCTACACCTTC
CAISAGYNYGYTF
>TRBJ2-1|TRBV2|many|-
TGTGCCAGCAGTGAAATTCTCCGTCTGGATGAGCAGTTCTTC
CASSEILRLDEQFF
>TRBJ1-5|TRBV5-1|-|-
TGCGCCAGCAGCAAACAAGGAAACGTCAATCAGCCCCAGCATTTT
CASSKQGNVNQPQHF
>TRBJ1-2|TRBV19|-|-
TGTGCCAGTAGTGCTGGGGACTCCCCTGCCCTTGACTACACCTTC
CASSAGDSPALDYTF
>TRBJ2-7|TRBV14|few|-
TGTGCCAGCAGCCAAGCCCTCTCCATGGAGGCCTCCTACGAGCAGTACTTC
CASSQALSMEASYEQYF
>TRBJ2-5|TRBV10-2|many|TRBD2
TGCGCCAGCAGTGAAAGCGGGAGCGAGACCCAGTACTTC
CASSESGSETQYF
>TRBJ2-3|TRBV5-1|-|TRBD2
TGCGCCAGCACCATTTGGACTAGCGGGATTCCCCGCACAGATACGCAGTATTTT
CASTIWTSGIPRTDTQYF
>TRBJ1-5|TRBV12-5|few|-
TGTGCTAGTGGTCCGAACCCGGGTGGACAGCCCCAGCATTTT
CASGPNPGGQPQHF
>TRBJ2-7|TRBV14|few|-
TGTGCCAGCAGCCAAGGAAGGGGGACACGCCTCCCCTACGAGCAGTACTTC
CASSQGRGTRLPYEQYF
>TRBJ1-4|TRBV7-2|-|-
TGTGCCAGCAGCCCTAGCAGGGGTGAAAAACTGTTTTTT
CASSPSRGEKLFF
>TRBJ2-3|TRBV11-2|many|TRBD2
TGTGCCAGCAGCTTAGGAGCGGGAGGGCCCAGCACAGATACGCAGTATTTT
CASSLGAGGPSTDTQYF
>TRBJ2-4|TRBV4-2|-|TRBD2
TGTGCCAGCAGCCAAGATCGGCTCGGACTAGCACTAGCCAAAAACATTCAGTACTTC
CASSQDRLGLALAKNIQYF
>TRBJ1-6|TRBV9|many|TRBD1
TGTGCCAGCAGCTCCGGGCAGGGGGAACGGGCCCTCCACTTT
CASSSGQGERALHF
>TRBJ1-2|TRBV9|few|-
TGTGCCAGCAACAACGGGGGAACTAACTATGGCTACACCTTC
CASNNGGTNYGYTF
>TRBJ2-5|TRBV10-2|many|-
TGCGCCAGCAGTGACGCGGGCCCAGAGACCCAGTACTTC
CASSDAGPETQYF
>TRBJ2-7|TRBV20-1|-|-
TGCAGTGCTAGTGAGGGACTCCGCGAGCAGTACTTC
CSASEGLREQYF
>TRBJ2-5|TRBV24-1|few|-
TGTGCCACCAGTGAGGAGACCGGGACCCAGTACTTC
CATSEETGTQYF
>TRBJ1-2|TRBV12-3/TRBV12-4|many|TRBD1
TGTGCCAGCAGTATGACAGGGCGGCCCAGCTACACCTTC
CASSMTGRPSYTF
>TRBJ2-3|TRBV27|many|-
-
CASSSSAGRLDTQYF
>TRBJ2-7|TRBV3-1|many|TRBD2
TGTGCCAGCAGCCAAGATGCCTTGGGAGCGGGAGGGACCTACGAGCAGTACTTC
CASSQDALGAGGTYEQYF
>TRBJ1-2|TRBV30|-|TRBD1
TGTGCCTGGAGCCCAGGGGGCGCAAACTATGGCTACACCTTC
CAWSPGGANYGYTF
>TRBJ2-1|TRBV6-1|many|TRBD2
TGTGCCAGCAGTGACCCGATCCCTACTAGCGGGAGAAGAGAGGAGCAGTTCTTC
CASSDPIPTSGRREEQFF
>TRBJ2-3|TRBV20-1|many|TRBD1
TGCAGTGCCATCCGGACAGGGGCCATCACAGATACGCAGTATTTT
CSAIRTGAITDTQYF
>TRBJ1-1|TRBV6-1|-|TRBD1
TGTGCCAGCAGCCTACAGGGGGAAGGACTCACTGAAGCTTTCTTT
CASSLQGEGLTEAFF
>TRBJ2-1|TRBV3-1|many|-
TGTGCCAGCTCACCGCCGGGGAGCTCCTACAATGAGCAGTTCTTC
CASSPPGSSYNEQFF
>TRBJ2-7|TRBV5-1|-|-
TGCGCCAGCAGCTTGTGGCAGGGGTCTTGGGAGCAGCACTTC
CASSLWQGSWEQHF
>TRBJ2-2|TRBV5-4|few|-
TGTGCCAGCAGCTTACCCCAGAAGAACACCGGGGAGCTGTTTTTT
CASSLPQKNTGELFF
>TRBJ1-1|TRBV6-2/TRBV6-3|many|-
TGTGCCAGCAGACCTCTGGGCAACATGAACACTGAAGCTTTCTTT
CASRPLGNMNTEAFF
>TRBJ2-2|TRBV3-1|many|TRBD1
TGTGCCGCAGCGTGGACAGGGCAGCTGTTTTTT
CAAAWTGQLFF
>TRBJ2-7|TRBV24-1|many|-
TGTGCCACCAGTGATGGGCCCTACGAGCAGTACTTC
CATSDGPYEQYF
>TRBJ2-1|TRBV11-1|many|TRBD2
TGTGCCAGCCTTGATAACGGGAGGGTTAATGAGCAGTTCTTC
CASLDNGRVNEQFF
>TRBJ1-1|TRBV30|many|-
TGTGCCTGGAACAGACAGACTTTGAACACTGAAGCTTTCTTT
CAWNRQTLNTEAFF
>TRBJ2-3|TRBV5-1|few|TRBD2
TGCGCCAGCAGCTTGATGGCCGGACTAGAGAACATAGATACGCAGTATTTT
CASSLMAGLENIDTQYF
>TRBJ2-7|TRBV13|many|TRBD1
TGTGCCAGCAGCTCCCGGGACAGGGTGTACGAGCAGTACTTC
CASSSRDRVYEQYF
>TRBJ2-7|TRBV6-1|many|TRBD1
TGTGCCAGCAGAGAACGTTGGCGGACAGGGCTCTACGAGCAGTACTTC
CASRERWRTGLYEQYF
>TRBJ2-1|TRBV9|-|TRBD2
TGTGCCAGCAGCGTCATCGGGACTAGCGGGAACATTGAGCAGTTCTTC
CASSVIGTSGNIEQFF
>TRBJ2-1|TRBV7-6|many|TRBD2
TGTGCCAGCAGCCTCAGAGGAGCGGGAGGAGAGAATGAGCAGTTCTTC
CASSLRGAGGENEQFF
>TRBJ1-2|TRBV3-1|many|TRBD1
TGTGCCAGCAGCCAACCCAACAGGGGGTACGGCTACACCTTC
CASSQPNRGYGYTF
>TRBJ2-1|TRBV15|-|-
TGTGCCACCAGCAGAGATTATCCCTACGGCGAGCAGTTCTTC
CATSRDYPYGEQFF
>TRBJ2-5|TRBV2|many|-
TGTGCCACCATCCTCCGTCAGTTCCAAGAGACCCAGTACTTC
CATILRQFQETQYF
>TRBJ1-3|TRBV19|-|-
TGTGCCAGGGGAGCCGGAAACACCATATATTTT
CARGAGNTIYF
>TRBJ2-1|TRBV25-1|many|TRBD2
TGTGCCAGCAGTGGGGGACTAGCGGGAGCCAATGAGCAGTTCTTC
CASSGGLAGANEQFF
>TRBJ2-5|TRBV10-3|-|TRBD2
TGTGCCTCGACTAGCGGGAGAGGAGAGACCCAGTACTTC
CASTSGRGETQYF
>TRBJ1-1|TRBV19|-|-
TGTGCCAGTAGTATAACGGGTAGATCATACACTGAAGCTTTCTTT
CASSITGRSYTEAFF
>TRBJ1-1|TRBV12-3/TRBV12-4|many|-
TGTGCCACGTTATTAGGGGTTACTGAAGCTTTCTTT
CATLLGVTEAFF
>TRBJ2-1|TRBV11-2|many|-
TGTGCCAGCAGCTTAGTACCCCCTCATAGCTCCTACAATGAGCAGTTCTTC
CASSLVPPHSSYNEQFF
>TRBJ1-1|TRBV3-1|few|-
TGTGCCAGCAGCCAAGATTGGATAGGGGTGACTGAAGCTTTCTTT
CASSQDWIGVTEAFF
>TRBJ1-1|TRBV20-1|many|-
TGCAGTGCTAGCCCCCCAGGCGGCACTGAAGCTTTCTTT
CSASPPGGTEAFF
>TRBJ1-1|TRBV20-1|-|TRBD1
TGCAGTGCTAGTCCCGGGACAGGGTGGACTGAAGCTTTCTTT
CSASPGTGWTEAFF
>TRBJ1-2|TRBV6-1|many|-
TGTGCCAGCAGTTATGGCGTGAACTATGGCTACACCTTC
CASSYGVNYGYTF
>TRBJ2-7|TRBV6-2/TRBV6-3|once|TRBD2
TGTGCCAGCTCGGCGGGAGTGCACGAGCAGTACTTC
CASSAGVHEQYF
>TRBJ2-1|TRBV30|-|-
TGTGCCTGGAGTGTTCTAGCCGTCTACAATGAGCAGTTCTTC
CAWSVLAVYNEQFF